The 2 T cell receptor beta chains reported below all come from one sample, sequenced in a study of response to subunit inactivated influenza vaccine. MiXCR, applied by TCRdb to the RT-PCR reads, yields one record per CDR3 protein. This sample has more than 700,000 distinct CDR3 sequences, with around 20% found just once. The source material was PBMCs from blood, sampled 5 days after vaccination. These receptors were obtained from a man between 50 and 59 years old who received an inactivated influenza vaccine.

This clonotype was counted only a few times. The chain carries TRBV19 and TRBJ2-6, with D tentatively TRBD1 or TRBD2 (5 bases each). The germline gives CDR1 LNHDA, CDR2 SQIVND (reference sequence). The CDR3 is 18 amino acids. Trimming took 6 bases from V and 2 from J, leaving 20 bases between them. CDR3 sequence (DNA): TGTGCCAGTAGCTCATTTGGAACTAGGACAACTGGGGCCAACGTCCTGACTTTC. Translating gives CASSSFGTRTTGANVLTF.

This clonotype occurred once. The rearrangement uses TRBV28 and TRBJ2-5; D gene uncertain. CDR1 MDHEN and CDR2 SYDVKM come from the germline V gene. Between the trimmed V and J ends, which lost 4 bases and 3 bases, there was a span of 9 bases. The CDR3 loop spans 13 amino acids. CDR3 residues: CASSWFPKETQYF. The CDR3 DNA reads TGTGCCAGCAGTTGGTTCCCAAAAGAGACCCAGTACTTC.